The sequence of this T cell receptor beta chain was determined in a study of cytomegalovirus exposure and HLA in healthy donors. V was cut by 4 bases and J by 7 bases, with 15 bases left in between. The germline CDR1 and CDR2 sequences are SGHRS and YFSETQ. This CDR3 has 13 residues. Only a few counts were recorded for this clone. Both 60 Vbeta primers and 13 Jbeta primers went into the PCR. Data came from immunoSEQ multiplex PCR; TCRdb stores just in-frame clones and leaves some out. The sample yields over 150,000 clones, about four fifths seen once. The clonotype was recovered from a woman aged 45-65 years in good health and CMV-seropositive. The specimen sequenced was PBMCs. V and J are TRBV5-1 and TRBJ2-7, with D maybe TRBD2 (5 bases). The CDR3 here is CASSAELAGEQYF. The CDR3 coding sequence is TGCGCCAGCAGCGCCGAGCTAGCTGGGGAGCAGTACTTC.